This passage covers 10 T cell receptor beta chains from one sample sequenced in a study of blood T cells in healthy people across ages. A second about 6 to 12 cycle PCR used barcoded and J-beta primers. MiXCR, applied by TCRdb to the 5' RACE reads, yields one record per CDR3 protein. The table includes approximately 800,000 distinct CDR3 sequences, 25% detected once. These data were also reused for a study on T cells of mothers and their children.

The specimen was blood. These receptors came from a boy aged 10-17 years in good health.

This clonotype has only a few counts. The CDR3 coding sequence is TGTGCCAGCAGGCAGGGGAGTGAGCAGTTCTTC. Residues: CASRQGSEQFF. This chain connects TRBV2 to TRBJ2-5; TRBD1 might be the D (6 bases). The end of the DNA is better explained by TRBJ2-1, so the J call may be wrong. The germline gives CDR1 SNHLY, CDR2 FYNNEI. There are 11 residues in the CDR3.

V gene TRBV4-2 combines with J gene TRBJ2-3, with 11 bases aligning to TRBD2. This CDR3 contains 15 residues. Germline V gene data show CDR1 as LGHNA and CDR2 as YNFKEQ. The J segment lost 6 bases and the V segment lost 4 bases, leaving 6 bases of the junction unmatched. The CDR3: CASSPSGGWRDTQYF. The CDR3 region has the DNA TGTGCCAGCAGCCCTAGCGGGGGGTGGAGGGATACGCAGTATTTT.

This clonotype was observed a handful of times. J is TRBJ2-1 and V is TRBV20-1; TRBD2 aligns across 8 bases. J lost 0 bases, V lost 2 bases, and 9 bases had no gene match. Germline values: CDR1 DFQATT, CDR2 SNEGSKA (reference sequence). The CDR3 contains 17 residues. CDR3 in DNA: TGCAGTGCTAGATTCCTAGCGGGTAAGAGCTCCTACAATGAGCAGTTCTTC. Residues: CSARFLAGKSSYNEQFF.

This clonotype has a single count. The V and J genes are TRBV28 and TRBJ2-5; TRBD1 is a possible D gene (5 bases). The J call may be faulty, since TRBJ2-7 better matches the DNA end. The CDR3 has 15 residues. CDR1 and CDR2 from the germline V gene are MDHEN and SYDVKM. The CDR3 spells CASSFPLTETYEQYF. The CDR3, as DNA: TGTGCCAGCAGTTTTCCCCTGACAGAAACCTACGAGCAGTACTTC.

This chain links TRBV6-5 with TRBJ1-5; D may be TRBD1 (5 bases). The CDR3 runs to 14 residues. V dropped 7 bases and J dropped 7 bases, with 17 bases sitting between them. Germline V gene sequence: CDR1 MNHEY, CDR2 SVGAGI. CDR3 in amino acids: CASNPQGMGQPQHF. In nucleotides, the CDR3 is TGTGCCAGCAACCCGCAGGGTATGGGCCAGCCCCAGCATTTT.

This clonotype was detected once. The rearrangement uses TRBV10-3 and TRBJ1-3; D unresolved. The CDR3 is 11 amino acids. Germline V gene sequence: CDR1 ENHRY, CDR2 SYGVKD. V was clipped by 9 bases and J by 10 bases, with 13 bases between them. The CDR3 protein is CAIKQVETIYF. DNA for the CDR3: TGTGCCATTAAGCAGGTCGAAACCATATATTTT.

The chain has TRBV11-2 and TRBJ2-3, with 7 bases matching TRBD2. The germline V gene encodes CDR1 SGHAT and CDR2 FQNNGV. V lost 0 bases, J lost 2 bases, and 14 bases stayed unmatched. The CDR3 runs 19 residues. The chain's CDR3 is CASSLDMNLAGETTDTQYF. CDR3 DNA sequence: TGTGCCAGCAGCTTAGACATGAACCTTGCGGGAGAAACCACAGATACGCAGTATTTT.

The sample holds a few counts of this clonotype. The chain couples TRBV2 to TRBJ2-5, with D possibly matching TRBD2 (5 bases). This CDR3 comprises 13 residues. V was cut by 8 bases and J by 0 bases, with 10 bases left in between. Germline V gene lookup returns CDR1 SNHLY and CDR2 FYNNEI. This CDR3 reads CASAGEYQETQYF. The CDR3 DNA sequence: TGTGCCAGCGCTGGGGAGTACCAAGAGACCCAGTACTTC.

The chain has TRBV13 and TRBJ2-5; TRBD2 matches 8 bases. Germline V lookup: CDR1 PRHDT, CDR2 FYEKMQ (reference sequence). V was pared by 6 bases and J by 2 bases, with 8 bases of the junction left unmatched. The CDR3 length is 15 residues. In nucleotides, the CDR3 is TGTGCCAGCAGTGAAGCGCGGGGGGATCAAGAGACCCAGTACTTC. As protein: CASSEARGDQETQYF.

The chain recombines TRBV7-2 with TRBJ2-5, with 8 bases identical to TRBD1. The CDR3 runs 14 residues. V was clipped by 6 bases and J by 2 bases; unmatched bases: 5. Germline assignment: CDR1 SGHTA and CDR2 FQGNSA. CDR3 bases: TGTGCCAGCAGGTGGACAGGGCTACAAGAGACCCAGTACTTC. This translates into CASRWTGLQETQYF.